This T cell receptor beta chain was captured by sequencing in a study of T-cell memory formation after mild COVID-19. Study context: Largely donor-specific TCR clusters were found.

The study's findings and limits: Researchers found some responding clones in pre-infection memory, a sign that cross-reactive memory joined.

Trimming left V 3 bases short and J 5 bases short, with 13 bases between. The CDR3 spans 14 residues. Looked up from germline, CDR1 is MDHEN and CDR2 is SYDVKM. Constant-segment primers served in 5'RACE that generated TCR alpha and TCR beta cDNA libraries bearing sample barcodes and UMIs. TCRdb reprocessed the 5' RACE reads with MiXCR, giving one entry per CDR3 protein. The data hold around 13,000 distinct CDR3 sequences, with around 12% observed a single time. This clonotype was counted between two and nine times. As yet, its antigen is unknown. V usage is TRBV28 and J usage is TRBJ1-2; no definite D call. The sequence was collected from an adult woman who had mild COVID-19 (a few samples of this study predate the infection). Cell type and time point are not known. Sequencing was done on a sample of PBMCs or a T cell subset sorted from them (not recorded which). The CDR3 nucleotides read TGTGCCAGCAGTTTGCTCAAAGGGATATATGGCTACACCTTC. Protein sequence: CASSLLKGIYGYTF.